The 23 T cell receptor beta chains listed next were all sequenced from one sample in a study of shared clonotypes between healthy human individuals. The assay was immunoSEQ multiplex PCR, and TCRdb's table has in-frame clones only and misses some. The sample lists millions of clones, around 94% occurring once. Sequencing was performed on naive CD4+ T cells sorted from blood. Subset described: CD45RA+ positively selected. Every receptor here comes from a man between 18 and 35 years old in good health.

The rearrangement links TRBV6-5 to TRBJ2-7; 7 bases match TRBD1. With 4 bases clipped from V and 3 bases from J, the junction kept 9 bases outside the gene matches. The CDR3 length is 15 residues. CDR1 is MNHEY, CDR2 SVGAGI, per germline. CDR3 protein: CASSSTGVSGYEQYF. The CDR3 DNA is TGTGCCAGCAGTTCCACAGGGGTCAGCGGCTACGAGCAGTACTTC.

This chain connects TRBV7-9 to TRBJ2-5; D not resolved. The CDR3 is 14 amino acids. Germline CDR1 is SEHNR and CDR2 is FQNEAQ (reference sequence). The germline V and J ends were trimmed by 5 bases and 4 bases, with 14 bases remaining between them. CDR3 bases: TGTGCCAGCAGCAATCGGACCTCGTTAGAGACCCAGTACTTC. It translates to CASSNRTSLETQYF.

This CDR3 reads CASRGLAGDNEQYF. The CDR3 DNA follows: TGCGCCAGCAGGGGACTAGCGGGAGACAACGAGCAGTACTTC. The chain carries TRBV10-1 and TRBJ2-7; 14 bases are shared with TRBD2. Losses at the gene ends were 6 bases for V and 5 bases for J; bases not matched to a gene: 3. The CDR3 is 14 amino acids. Germline V gene data show CDR1 as WNHNN and CDR2 as SYGVQD (reference sequence).

As to this clone: An end of the junction differs from the germline gene, which may be a read error. The V and J genes are TRBV13 and TRBJ1-1, with D possibly TRBD1 on 6 matching bases. CDR1 PRHDT and CDR2 FYEKMQ come from the germline V gene (reference sequence). The CDR3 has 15 residues. The CDR3 DNA reads TGTGCCAGCAGCCTAGGACAGCTCATGAACACTGAAGCTTTCTTT. Translating it yields CASSLGQLMNTEAFF.

This chain uses TRBV5-1 with TRBJ2-5; the match to TRBD2 covers 7 bases. Germline CDR1 is SGHRS and CDR2 is YFSETQ. CDR3 size: 16 residues. V lost 0 bases to trimming and J lost 5 bases; unmatched junction nucleotides: 10. The CDR3 coding sequence is TGCGCCAGCAGCTTGGGAGGTAGCGGGCGGCCGGAGACCCAGTACTTC. Translated, it gives CASSLGGSGRPETQYF.

The chain carries TRBV4-3 and TRBJ2-1; 16 positions match TRBD2. Germline V gene lookup returns CDR1 LGHNA and CDR2 YSLEER. The CDR3 is 18 amino acids. V shed 0 bases, J shed 6 bases, and the junction held 5 bases outside the gene matches. CDR3 DNA: TGCGCCAGCAGCCAAGATTGGGGACTAGCGGGAGGGCCCAATGAGCAGTTCTTC. The encoded protein is CASSQDWGLAGGPNEQFF.

The CDR3 loop is CSVGEGGTQYF. The CDR3 nucleotides are TGCAGCGTTGGCGAAGGGGGCACGCAGTATTTT. The chain recombines TRBV29-1 with TRBJ2-3; 7 bases line up with TRBD1. CDR3 size: 11 residues. Germline loops: CDR1 SQVTM, CDR2 ANQGSEA. The V gene end was trimmed by 4 bases and the J gene end by 9 bases; junction bases not matched to a gene: 4.

About this clone itself: Other DNA sequences within the sample encode an identical CDR3. The V and J genes are TRBV30 and TRBJ2-7, with a possible D match to TRBD2 (6 bases). The CDR3 loop spans 12 amino acids. V lost 4 bases and J lost 0, with 7 bases in between. In germline, CDR1 is GTSNPN, CDR2 SVGIG (reference sequence). The DNA for the CDR3 is TGTGCCTGGAAGGGACTCTCCTACGAGCAGTACTTC. Protein sequence: CAWKGLSYEQYF.

A remark on this clone: Different DNA sequences within this sample yield the same CDR3. The chain couples TRBV30 to TRBJ1-1; D not resolved. Germline lookup yields CDR1 GTSNPN and CDR2 SVGIG (reference sequence). V was trimmed by 2 bases and J by 1 base, leaving 8 bases between them. This CDR3 contains 13 residues. The CDR3 reads CAWSRAANTEAFF. The CDR3 DNA follows: TGTGCCTGGAGTCGGGCGGCGAACACTGAAGCTTTCTTT.

The genes are TRBV19 and TRBJ2-7; TRBD1 might be the D (5 bases). V dropped 6 bases and J dropped 1 base, with 10 bases sitting between them. The CDR3 has 13 amino acids. Germline CDR1 is LNHDA and CDR2 is SQIVND (reference sequence). CDR3 DNA: TGTGCCAGTAGCCCGACAGCGTCCTACGAGCAGTACTTC. Its translation is CASSPTASYEQYF.

The J gene is TRBJ1-2, the V gene TRBV18; D remains ambiguous. Trimming took off 0 bases at V and 4 bases at J, with 12 bases between the two ends. The CDR3 is 15 amino acids. From germline, CDR1 is KGHSH and CDR2 LQKENI. This chain's CDR3 is CASSPPRVGSYGYTF. In DNA, the CDR3 is TGTGCCAGCTCACCACCGAGGGTCGGTAGCTATGGCTACACCTTC.

This chain connects TRBV5-1 to TRBJ2-1; D is tentatively TRBD1 or TRBD2 (5 bases each). The V gene lost 2 bases and the J gene lost 5 bases, with 11 bases spanning the gap. This CDR3 region has 14 residues. Germline V gene data show CDR1 as SGHRS and CDR2 as YFSETQ. The CDR3 coding sequence is TGCGCCAGCAGCTTCGGATGGGGGAACAATGAGCAGTTCTTC. This translates into CASSFGWGNNEQFF. Looking up the rest from reference TRBV5-1 and TRBJ2-1 gives the full variable domain: KAGVTQTPRYLIKTRGQQVTLSCSPISGHRSVSWYQQTPGQGLQFLFEYFSETQRNKGNFPGRFSGRQFSNSRSEMNVSTLELGDSALYLCASSFGWGNNEQFFGPGTRLTVL.

The V and J genes are TRBV21-1 and TRBJ2-5; the table's D call of TRBD2 was not tested on the DNA. TRBV21-1 is described as a pseudogene. This CDR3 region has 16 residues. CDR3 region: CASSKVLDPYQETQYF. The DNA of the CDR3 is TGTGCCAGCAGCAAAGTCCTAGACCCGTACCAAGAGACCCAGTACTTC.

The chain employs TRBV7-2 and TRBJ1-1; D uncertain. The CDR3 covers 16 residues. Germline V lookup: CDR1 SGHTA, CDR2 FQGNSA. Trimming stripped 4 bases from V and 0 bases from J, with 15 bases between. The CDR3: CASSSKRTVMNTEAFF. The CDR3 nucleotides read TGTGCCAGCAGCTCTAAGAGGACTGTCATGAACACTGAAGCTTTCTTT.

This chain uses TRBV6-1 with TRBJ2-5; D is unresolved. Germline-derived CDR1 and CDR2 are MNHNS and SASEGT. V lost 2 bases, J lost 8 bases, and 18 bases lay in between. The CDR3 has 15 residues. The CDR3 DNA is TGTGCCAGCAGTGAACCCCTCGTAGGATCGGCAACCCAGTACTTC. It specifies CASSEPLVGSATQYF.

This chain links TRBV10-2 with TRBJ2-3, with 13 bases lining up with TRBD2. The germline V gene has CDR1 WSHSY and CDR2 SAAADI. Unmatched junction bases numbered 4, after V lost 5 bases and J lost 2 bases. The CDR3 sequence is 16 residues long. CDR3 in amino acids: CASSRGTSGDTDTQYF. The CDR3 nucleotides are TGCGCCAGCAGTCGAGGGACTAGCGGGGACACAGATACGCAGTATTTT.

The table lists this clone with a count of one. The V and J genes are TRBV5-4 and TRBJ2-3, with a tentative D call TRBD2 (6 bases). Trimming removed 3 bases at V and 0 bases at J, with 11 bases between. The CDR3 has 15 amino acids. Germline assignment: CDR1 SGHNT and CDR2 YYREEE (reference sequence). CDR3 amino acids: CASSYSGFSTDTQYF. The CDR3, as DNA: TGTGCCAGCAGCTATAGCGGTTTTAGCACAGATACGCAGTATTTT.

This chain joins TRBV13 and TRBJ2-3; no firm D call. Germline V CDR1 and CDR2: PRHDT, FYEKMQ (reference sequence). Trimming removed 2 bases at V and 3 bases at J, with 6 bases between. This CDR3 spans 13 amino acids. CDR3 amino acids: CASSLKLTDTQYF. The CDR3 DNA reads TGTGCCAGCAGCTTAAAGCTGACAGATACGCAGTATTTT. Drawing the rest from reference TRBV13 and TRBJ2-3, the complete variable domain is AAGVIQSPRHLIKEKRETATLKCYPIPRHDTVYWYQQGPGQDPQFLISFYEKMQSDKGSIPDRFSAQQFSDYHSELNMSSLELGDSALYFCASSLKLTDTQYFGPGTRLTVL.

This CDR3 reads CASSLSFLTYEQYF. As DNA, the CDR3 is TGTGCCAGCAGCCTCTCCTTTTTGACCTACGAGCAGTACTTC. This rearrangement joins TRBV7-2 to TRBJ2-7; unclear D gene. The CDR3 length is 14 residues. CDR1 SGHTA and CDR2 FQGNSA come from the germline V gene. V lost 5 bases and J lost 2, with 13 bases in between.

The CDR3 DNA is TGTGCCAGTGAAGCGGGACAGAGAATGAACACTGAAGCTTTCTTT. Translating it yields CASEAGQRMNTEAFF. This chain connects TRBV19 to TRBJ1-1, with 7 bases aligning to TRBD1. J gave up 0 bases and V 8 bases, and 9 bases lay outside the gene matches. Germline V CDR1 and CDR2: LNHDA, SQIVND (reference sequence). The CDR3 covers 15 residues.

The chain uses TRBV19 and TRBJ1-3; a weak D match, TRBD1 (5 bases). The V and J ends lost 6 bases and 0 bases respectively, with 9 bases between them. The CDR3 loop spans 14 amino acids. Germline CDR1 LNHDA, CDR2 SQIVND (reference sequence). The CDR3 is CASSLQDSGNTIYF. For the CDR3, the DNA is TGTGCCAGTAGCCTACAGGACTCTGGAAACACCATATATTTT. Filled out from reference TRBV19 and TRBJ1-3, the complete variable domain reads DGGITQSPKYLFRKEGQNVTLSCEQNLNHDAMYWYRQDPGQGLRLIYYSQIVNDFQKGDIAEGYSVSREKKESFPLTVTSAQKNPTAFYLCASSLQDSGNTIYFGEGSWLTVV.

The genes are TRBV5-4 and TRBJ2-1, with D maybe TRBD1 (5 bases). The germline V gene has CDR1 SGHNT and CDR2 YYREEE (reference sequence). The CDR3 extends over 14 amino acids. V was shortened by 4 bases and J by 1 base, with 9 bases between the two germline ends. The CDR3 coding sequence is TGTGCCAGCAGCGGAGACAGTTCCTACAATGAGCAGTTCTTC. Its translation is CASSGDSSYNEQFF.

The chain carries TRBV14 and TRBJ2-7; no reliable D call. Trimming shortened V by 0 bases and J by 6 bases, and 6 bases separated the two germline ends. The length of the CDR3 is 12 residues. Germline V CDR1 and CDR2: SGHDN, FVKESK. This CDR3 is CASSQDVFEQYF. The CDR3, as DNA: TGTGCCAGCAGCCAAGATGTATTCGAGCAGTACTTC.